The 29 T cell receptor beta chains below were found in one sample sequenced in a study of CD4 T cells in relation to SARS-CoV-2 and coronaviruses. CD4+ T cells from unexposed donors were obtained before the COVID-19 pandemic (2011-2018). CD4+ T cells were isolated from the cells after about nine days of culture. Some clones are missing from TCRdb's copy, which holds only in-frame ones; the method was immunoSEQ multiplex PCR. The sample has 25,000 to 30,000 clones; roughly 69% are singletons. Antigens for these TCRs are unknown. The sequenced material came from CD4+ T cells from PBMCs, cultured in vitro. The receptors originated from a human donor in good health.

V and J are TRBV7-2 and TRBJ1-4; D not certain. V shed 1 base and J shed 0 bases, with 3 bases lying between them. Germline V gene sequence: CDR1 SGHTA, CDR2 FQGNSA. The CDR3 covers 14 residues. CDR3 region: CASSLGPTNEKLFF. The CDR3 DNA follows: TGTGCCAGCAGCTTAGGGCCAACTAATGAAAAACTGTTTTTT.

This clone showed up just a few times. The V and J genes are TRBV21-1 and TRBJ1-1. TRBV21-1 is a pseudogene locus. CDR3 length: 12 amino acids. This CDR3 is CASSKAEPEAFF. CDR3 sequence (DNA): TGTGCCAGCAGCAAAGCTGAGCCTGAAGCTTTCTTT.

This chain uses TRBV14 with TRBJ1-4; D remains ambiguous. The germline V gene encodes CDR1 SGHDN and CDR2 FVKESK. CDR3 length: 13 residues. The germline V and J ends were trimmed by 1 base and 5 bases, with 5 bases remaining between them. This CDR3 is CASSQVSNEKLFF. CDR3 nucleotides: TGTGCCAGCAGCCAAGTTTCCAATGAAAAACTGTTTTTT.

The chain uses TRBV6-2 or TRBV6-3 and TRBJ1-6; D unresolved. Deletions cut 2 bases from V and 7 bases from J, with 12 bases between. Germline V gene lookup returns CDR1 MNHEY and CDR2 SVGEGT. This CDR3 is 15 amino acids long. CDR3 nucleotide sequence: TGTGCCAGCAGTTACGAGTCCTTAGGGAATTCACCCCTCCACTTT. Protein sequence: CASSYESLGNSPLHF.

This chain links TRBV4-1 with TRBJ2-7, with unresolved D. Germline values: CDR1 MGHRA, CDR2 YSYEKL. Trimming took off 1 base at V and 3 bases at J, with 4 bases between the two ends. CDR3 length: 12 amino acids. In nucleotides, the CDR3 is TGCGCCAGCAGCCAAGTTGGCTACGAGCAGTACTTC. Residues: CASSQVGYEQYF.

V is TRBV2 and J is TRBJ2-1; 9 bases agree with TRBD1. The CDR3 consists of 15 residues. V was clipped by 8 bases and J by 4 bases; unmatched bases: 9. Germline-derived CDR1 and CDR2 are SNHLY and FYNNEI. Here the CDR3 DNA reads TGTGCCAGCCCCAAACAGGGGGCTTCGTACAATGAGCAGTTCTTC. As protein: CASPKQGASYNEQFF.

This sequence joins TRBV5-6 and TRBJ2-1; 11 bases line up with TRBD1. J gave up 3 bases and V 4 bases, and 9 bases lay outside the gene matches. This CDR3 spans 17 amino acids. Germline loops: CDR1 SGHDT, CDR2 YYEEEE. The CDR3 DNA reads as TGTGCCAGCAGCCCAATAACCGGGACAGGGGGCTACAATGAGCAGTTCTTC. Encoded protein: CASSPITGTGGYNEQFF.

The chain recombines TRBV5-1 with TRBJ2-3; no definite D call. The germline V gene encodes CDR1 SGHRS and CDR2 YFSETQ. The CDR3 sequence is 13 residues long. V lost 4 bases and J lost 0, with 6 bases in between. CDR3 sequence (DNA): TGCGCCAGCAGCGTCACTAGCACAGATACGCAGTATTTT. As protein: CASSVTSTDTQYF.

The chain joins TRBV11-2 to TRBJ2-7; D is undetermined. Germline V gives CDR1 SGHAT, CDR2 FQNNGV. The CDR3 length is 12 residues. Deletions cut 1 base from V and 7 bases from J, with 8 bases between. CDR3 sequence reads: CASSLAVGEQYF. As DNA, the CDR3 is TGTGCCAGCAGCTTAGCAGTAGGAGAGCAGTACTTC.

This clone was counted only a few times. The sample contains more than one DNA sequence encoding this CDR3. The rearrangement links TRBV5-1 to TRBJ1-5, with 7 positions matching TRBD1. CDR1 SGHRS and CDR2 YFSETQ come from the germline V gene. The V segment lost 4 bases and the J segment 4 bases; nucleotides outside the gene matches: 5. The CDR3 totals 14 residues. This CDR3 is CASSEGQENQPQHF. CDR3 in DNA: TGCGCCAGCAGCGAAGGACAGGAAAATCAGCCCCAGCATTTT.

The CDR3 DNA reads TGCGCCAGCAGCCTCGGTCCCTATGGCTACACCTTC. It codes for CASSLGPYGYTF. The rearrangement uses TRBV4-3 and TRBJ1-2; D call uncertain. V was trimmed by 4 bases and J by 4 bases, leaving 7 bases between them. CDR3 size: 12 residues. Germline CDR1 reads LGHNA; CDR2 reads YSLEER.

This clone has more than one count but fewer than ten. The rearrangement links TRBV7-2 to TRBJ2-7, with D possibly matching TRBD1 (6 bases). Trimming shortened V by 9 bases and J by 9 bases, and 27 bases separated the two germline ends. The germline V gene has CDR1 SGHTA and CDR2 FQGNSA. The CDR3 has 15 residues. The DNA of the CDR3 is TGTGCCAGTAGCCCGGTCGGCGGCAGGGGTGGAGGGCAGTACTTC. It yields the protein CASSPVGGRGGGQYF.

This chain uses TRBV29-1 with TRBJ2-7; perhaps TRBD2 as D (6 bases). Germline assignment: CDR1 SQVTM and CDR2 ANQGSEA. The CDR3 has 15 amino acids. Trimming shortened V by 1 base and J by 5 bases, and 18 bases separated the two germline ends. Here the CDR3 reads CSVEGQGGRTHEQYF. The CDR3 DNA sequence: TGCAGCGTTGAAGGCCAGGGTGGGAGGACCCACGAGCAGTACTTC.

This clone appeared a single time. The chain employs TRBV7-2 and TRBJ2-3; D gene uncertain. Per germline, CDR1 SGHTA and CDR2 FQGNSA. Trimming pared 6 bases from V and 5 bases from J, leaving 21 bases between. This CDR3 is 16 amino acids long. DNA for the CDR3: TGTGCCAGCAGGCCCAGGCATTGGGCTACGGGAGATACGCAGTATTTT. Translating gives CASRPRHWATGDTQYF.

The chain employs TRBV7-9 and TRBJ1-6; TRBD1 matches at 7 bases. V shed 5 bases, J shed 6 bases, and the junction held 4 bases outside the gene matches. Germline V gene lookup returns CDR1 SEHNR and CDR2 FQNEAQ (reference sequence). CDR3 length equals 14 residues. The CDR3 protein is CASSADRVNSPLHF. In nucleotides, the CDR3 is TGTGCCAGCAGCGCCGACAGGGTTAATTCACCCCTCCACTTT.

V and J are TRBV4-1 and TRBJ2-5, with 8 bases aligning to TRBD1. Germline CDR1 reads MGHRA; CDR2 reads YSYEKL. The CDR3 contains 16 residues. V was pared by 0 bases and J by 5 bases, with 8 bases of the junction left unmatched. In nucleotides, the CDR3 is TGCGCCAGCAGCCAAGACTCCAGGGGGCGCGGTGAGACCCAGTACTTC. It specifies CASSQDSRGRGETQYF.

The rearrangement uses TRBV27 and TRBJ1-1, with a weak D call TRBD1 (6 bases). V dropped 6 bases and J dropped 4 bases, with 15 bases sitting between them. The CDR3 is made up of 14 amino acids. Germline CDR1 reads MNHEY; CDR2 reads SMNVEV (reference sequence). For the CDR3, the DNA is TGTGCCAGCAGCCACTTGACAGGCTTCACTGAAGCTTTCTTT. It encodes CASSHLTGFTEAFF.

This chain joins TRBV5-4 and TRBJ2-7, with 8 bases fitting TRBD2. The germline CDR1 and CDR2 sequences are SGHNT and YYREEE (reference sequence). J was trimmed by 4 bases and V by 0 bases; bases with no gene match: 6. CDR3 length: 15 residues. CDR3 region: CASSLASGSWYEQYF. CDR3 sequence (DNA): TGTGCCAGCAGCTTGGCCAGCGGGAGCTGGTACGAGCAGTACTTC.

This clone was observed once. This chain links TRBV6-2 or TRBV6-3 with TRBJ2-5; 7 nucleotides line up with TRBD2. The trim removed 5 bases at V and 5 bases at J, leaving 2 bases unmatched. The germline V gene encodes CDR1 MNHEY and CDR2 SVGEGT. The length of the CDR3 is 12 residues. The CDR3 DNA reads TGTGCCAGCAGTCCCGGGGGGGAGACCCAGTACTTC. This sequence encodes CASSPGGETQYF.

This sequence joins TRBV7-2 and TRBJ2-1, with 8 bases that match TRBD2. CDR3 length: 14 residues. Unmatched junction bases numbered 5, after V lost 2 bases and J lost 8 bases. Per germline, CDR1 SGHTA and CDR2 FQGNSA. CDR3 DNA sequence: TGTGCCAGCAGCTTATCCGGGGGGGCCTATGAGCAGTTCTTC. Translation gives CASSLSGGAYEQFF.

This sequence joins TRBV7-9 and TRBJ2-2; tentatively, D is TRBD1 (6 bases). V was pared by 1 base and J by 4 bases, with 13 bases between. Germline V lookup: CDR1 SEHNR, CDR2 FQNEAQ (reference sequence). The CDR3 is made up of 16 amino acids. As DNA, the CDR3 is TGTGCCAGCAGCTTAGGTACAGGGTTGAGCACCGGGGAGCTGTTTTTT. Translated, it gives CASSLGTGLSTGELFF.

The chain carries TRBV20-1 and TRBJ2-7, with TRBD2 matching 7 bases. This CDR3 region has 13 residues. The germline CDR1 and CDR2 sequences are DFQATT and SNEGSKA (reference sequence). The V gene end was trimmed by 3 bases and the J gene end by 3 bases; junction bases not matched to a gene: 5. The CDR3 sequence: CSASAGEIYEQYF. The CDR3 bases are TGCAGTGCTAGTGCGGGAGAGATCTACGAGCAGTACTTC.

V gene TRBV5-1 combines with J gene TRBJ2-7; no clear D gene. The CDR3 loop spans 13 amino acids. Looked up from germline, CDR1 is SGHRS and CDR2 is YFSETQ. The V end lost 0 bases, the J end lost 5 bases, and 9 bases lay between the germline ends. As DNA, the CDR3 is TGCGCCAGCAGCTTGGGCAGTACTGACGAGCAGTACTTC. This sequence encodes CASSLGSTDEQYF.

CDR3 loop: CASSQDNLAGGRNTIYF. DNA of the CDR3: TGTGCCAGCAGCCAAGATAATTTGGCAGGGGGTAGAAACACCATATATTTT. The J gene is TRBJ1-3, the V gene TRBV4-2; 7 bases are shared with TRBD1. The CDR3 consists of 17 residues. V trimming: 0 bases; J trimming: 5 bases; junction bases outside the gene matches: 10. CDR1 is LGHNA, CDR2 YNFKEQ, per germline.

The chain has TRBV24-1 and TRBJ2-3; TRBD2 matches 9 bases. V lost 4 bases and J lost 6; bases outside the gene matches: 7. Germline values: CDR1 KGHDR, CDR2 SFDVKD. The CDR3 runs to 15 residues. In nucleotides, the CDR3 is TGTGCCACCAGTGACCCGGGACTAGCCAGTGATACGCAGTATTTT. Translating it yields CATSDPGLASDTQYF.

The rearrangement joins TRBV6-1 to TRBJ2-3; D not resolved. Deletions cut 0 bases from V and 6 bases from J, with 10 bases between. Germline-derived CDR1 and CDR2 are MNHNS and SASEGT. The CDR3 is 14 residues long. DNA for the CDR3: TGTGCCAGCAGTGAAGCTCTTTGGGCGGATACGCAGTATTTT. Its translation is CASSEALWADTQYF.

J is TRBJ2-5 and V is TRBV6-6, with 11 bases aligning to TRBD1. CDR3 length: 14 residues. Germline lookup yields CDR1 MNHNY and CDR2 SVGAGI (reference sequence). V was clipped by 2 bases and J by 4 bases; unmatched bases: 0. This CDR3 reads CASSYGTGGETQYF. The CDR3 region has the DNA TGTGCCAGCAGTTACGGGACAGGGGGAGAGACCCAGTACTTC.

The chain has TRBV11-3 and TRBJ2-3, with TRBD2 matching over 10 bases. The germline gives CDR1 SGHNT, CDR2 YENEEA. The CDR3 is 16 residues long. V gave up 4 bases and J gave up 1 base; unmatched junction bases: 5. DNA of the CDR3: TGTGCCAGCAGCTCGGGACTAGCGTTAGGCACAGATACGCAGTATTTT. It encodes CASSSGLALGTDTQYF.

The chain links TRBV10-2 to TRBJ2-7; D is uncertain. The V gene lost 7 bases and the J gene lost 1 base, with 5 bases spanning the gap. Germline CDR1 and CDR2: WSHSY and SAAADI. The length of the CDR3 is 11 residues. CDR3 DNA: TGCGCCAGCACGGAGTCCTACGAGCAGTACTTC. Protein product: CASTESYEQYF.